This TCR beta chain was obtained from a study of identical twins. The V gene end was trimmed by 0 bases and the J gene end by 3 bases; junction bases not matched to a gene: 8. There are 15 residues in the CDR3. Germline V CDR1 and CDR2: DFQATT, SNEGSKA (reference sequence). Template switching supplied a universal primer site; unique molecular identifiers were carried on the cDNA. TCRdb re-derived calls from the 5' RACE reads in MiXCR, one entry per CDR3 protein. The sample lists hundreds of thousands of distinct CDR3 sequences, over 8.5% occurring once. These same records also appear under a second study, on yellow fever vaccine responses in identical twins.

The rearrangement joins TRBV20-1 to TRBJ2-7; 7 nucleotides agree with TRBD1. The source is a woman aged 18-29 years in good health. The source material was PBMCs. DNA for the CDR3: TGCAGTGCTAGAGATAAAGGGACAGTCTTCTACGAGCAGTACTTC. It encodes CSARDKGTVFYEQYF.